The clone carrying this T cell receptor beta chain has at least ten counts. Its target is not known. The time point was: longitudinal time-point 3. The unsorted libraries originated from 2 million PBMCs kept at -80 C. 5'RACE employing 10-nucleotide random UMIs yielded the cDNA. TCRdb independently ran MiXCR on the 5' RACE reads; one entry per CDR3 protein. The sample records 85,000 to 110,000 distinct CDR3 sequences, 10% to 12% being singletons. The V gene's germline CDR1 is MNHEY and CDR2 SVGEGT. This CDR3 region has 15 residues. Losses at the gene ends were 3 bases for V and 14 bases for J; bases not matched to a gene: 16. This specimen belongs to a study of neurological immune-mediated disorders. General observations from the study: The greatest TCR clonal expansion occurred in HTLV-1-associated myelopathy and the least in multiple sclerosis, which fell below healthy controls.

The TCR was taken from a female donor with HTLV-1-associated myelopathy (HAM/TSP). Sample: PBMCs. The genes are TRBV6-2 or TRBV6-3 and TRBJ2-1; 7 positions agree with TRBD1. The CDR3 protein is CASSYPIVPVQGEFF. CDR3 sequence (DNA): TGTGCCAGCAGTTATCCCATTGTGCCCGTCCAGGGGGAGTTCTTC.